The clone carrying this T cell receptor (beta chain) was observed a few times. Its antigen is not known. CDR3 regions were amplified by Arm-PCR using iRepertoire HTBI primers to build TCR beta libraries. TCRdb re-derived calls from the multiplex PCR reads in MiXCR, one entry per CDR3 protein. Counted here are some 370,000 distinct CDR3 sequences, approximately 25% occurring once; the ten biggest clones make up roughly a quarter. V gave up 2 bases and J gave up 7 bases; unmatched junction bases: 11. The CDR3 covers 16 residues. Germline CDR1 reads DFQATT; CDR2 reads SNEGSKA (reference sequence). Time point: persistent/refractory GD, antithyroid drugs over 5 years with positive TRAb. TCR sequences were obtained from RNA taken from PBMCs. Per American Thyroid Association guidelines, Graves' disease was diagnosed. These data are taken from a study of regulatory T cells in long-lasting Graves disease. Overall study results and limits: Newly diagnosed Graves' patients had higher TCR diversity than persistent ones. Sampling was limited to peripheral blood rather than thyroid tissue. The small sample size may have reduced accuracy.

V usage is TRBV20-1 and J usage is TRBJ2-5, with TRBD1 identical over 12 bases. The input for sequencing was peripheral blood mononuclear cells (PBMCs), taken when the disease was refractory, from a patient treated with antithyroid drugs. The source of this sequence is a woman aged 40 to 50 with Graves disease. The CDR3 sequence: CSARQLRDRGRVTQYF. CDR3 sequence (DNA): TGCAGTGCTAGACAGCTCCGGGACAGGGGGCGGGTGACCCAGTACTTC.